This T cell receptor beta chain is from a study of blood T cell repertoires in COVID-19 (TCRdb year 2020). Looking at the study overall: Collaborator samples came from the United States, Italy and Spain and covered acute and convalescent phases of COVID-19. The prospective study material was composed of cDNA or gDNA derived from T cells, B-cell-depleted T cells, or PBMCs. The dataset comprised deeply sampled blood TCRbeta repertoires from subjects exposed to, actively infected with, or recovered from COVID-19. The repertoires were released in a freely available public database intended as a resource for research on the immune response to SARS-CoV-2. Samples came from the ongoing ImmuneRACE study (first 160 participants) plus 1,254 subjects from 6 global collaborators. Sample metadata almost always included a de-identified subject ID, COVID-19 status, age in years and sex. Where available, HLA class I and class II types were obtained from metadata supplied by the sample provider rather than from assay-based typing.

As encoded in the germline V gene (reference sequence), CDR1 is LNHDA while CDR2 is SQIVND. CDR3 length: 14 amino acids, cysteine to phenylalanine. Only the CDR3 region is kept as DNA, spanning 42 bases read in frame from base 1. V is pruned by 4 bases and J by 10 bases, leaving 6 bases of the junction without a gene match. TCRbeta CDR3 regions were amplified from genomic DNA by means of the immunoSEQ Assay, a bias-controlled multiplex PCR. Regarding the original processing steps: Within the assay, amplification of reference gene primers was used to estimate how many nucleated cells each sample contained. To quantify the absolute abundance of each unique TCRbeta CDR3 rearrangement, sequence reads were collapsed and filtered. For each sample, productive Simpson clonality was calculated as the square root of Simpson's diversity index over productive rearrangements. In its TCRdb copy, this immuneACCESS table keeps in-frame sequences only and misses some clones. Where compared with another copy, unresolved V genes explain less than half of these, and the others have no known cause. V, J and clone size derive from that table, while D and trimming were established from the DNA sequence. Recorded for this sample are about 73,000 clones; 70% to 85% of them occurred a single time. The top ten clonotypes cover about 3.8% of the sample.

The paper as a whole reports these results and caveats: The amount of clinical and demographic metadata varied by source and participant and was provided uncurated.

Notes on this clone: What this receptor recognizes is not known. Base qualities are missing; no much larger clone stands one base away.

The collaborating institutions used their own protocols to collect whole blood in K2EDTA tubes. Collaborator samples were shipped for TCRbeta analysis as frozen whole blood, isolated PBMCs, or DNA extracted from either sample type. The chain joins TRBV19 to TRBJ1-6, and TRBD1 aligns with 8 junction nucleotides. Sequenced sample: peripheral blood. The receptor was derived from a woman aged 55-70 years with acute or convalescent COVID-19. Here the CDR3 is given as CASSTQGDGSPLHF. The DNA reads as follows: TGTGCCAGTAGTACACAGGGGGACGGGTCACCCCTCCACTTT.